These T cell receptor beta chains were read from a single sample in a study of T cell responses to AZD1222 COVID-19 vaccine. Produced via immunoSEQ multiplex PCR; TCRdb's table is partial and in-frame only. The sample records approximately 150,000 clones, 91% being singletons. This sample comprised peripheral blood, obtained on day 0 of AZD1222 vaccination. These receptors all come from an adult in good health. Both conserved end residues are part of each CDR3. A D gene is named only where the DNA matches it firmly. Expanded clones get a size class; other rows say once, few or many, or leave the size out.

abundance: once
j_gene: TRBJ2-2
v_gene: TRBV6-5
d_gene: .
CDR3nt: TGTGCCAGCAGTTTTGCAGGGGCGTCGAACACCGGGGAGCTGTTTTTT
CDR3aa: CASSFAGASNTGELFF

abundance: .
j_gene: TRBJ2-1
v_gene: TRBV28
d_gene: .
CDR3nt: TGTGCCAGCACCCAGGACCCCTACAATGAGCAGTTCTTC
CDR3aa: CASTQDPYNEQFF

abundance: .
j_gene: TRBJ2-2
v_gene: TRBV25-1
d_gene: TRBD1
CDR3nt: TGTGCCAGCAGGGGTACCGGGACAGGGTACACCGGGGAGCTGTTTTTT
CDR3aa: CASRGTGTGYTGELFF

abundance: .
j_gene: TRBJ2-5
v_gene: TRBV30
d_gene: TRBD2
CDR3nt: TGTGCCGGGGGTTTAGCGGGGACCCAAGAGACCCAGTACTTC
CDR3aa: CAGGLAGTQETQYF

abundance: few
j_gene: TRBJ2-7
v_gene: TRBV11-3
d_gene: TRBD1
CDR3nt: TGTGCCAGCAGCTTAAAAGGCCGGGACAGGAGCTACGAGCAGTACTTC
CDR3aa: CASSLKGRDRSYEQYF

abundance: .
j_gene: TRBJ1-2
v_gene: TRBV6-5
d_gene: TRBD1
CDR3nt: TGTGCCAGCAGTTCCCCGGGACAGACTAACTATGGCTACACCTTC
CDR3aa: CASSSPGQTNYGYTF

abundance: once
j_gene: TRBJ1-2
v_gene: TRBV23-1
d_gene: .
CDR3nt: TGCGCCAGCAGCCAAAGGAACCTTACCTTTAACTATGGCTACACCTTC
CDR3aa: CASSQRNLTFNYGYTF

abundance: .
j_gene: TRBJ2-3
v_gene: TRBV10-1
d_gene: .
CDR3nt: TGCGCCAGCAGTGACCAAGCAACAGATACGCAGTATTTT
CDR3aa: CASSDQATDTQYF

abundance: .
j_gene: TRBJ2-7
v_gene: TRBV11-2
d_gene: TRBD2
CDR3nt: TGTGCCAGCAGCATAAGAGCGGGAGTCTACGAGCAGTACTTC
CDR3aa: CASSIRAGVYEQYF

abundance: once
j_gene: TRBJ2-7
v_gene: TRBV28
d_gene: .
CDR3nt: TGTGCCAGCAAAGCTCGTGCACGGGCGCCTAACGAGCAGTACTTC
CDR3aa: CASKARARAPNEQYF

abundance: .
j_gene: TRBJ1-5
v_gene: TRBV19
d_gene: .
CDR3nt: TGTGCCAGTAGTATGGGCAGCAATCAGCCCCAGCATTTT
CDR3aa: CASSMGSNQPQHF

abundance: .
j_gene: TRBJ2-5
v_gene: TRBV9
d_gene: TRBD1
CDR3nt: TGTGCCAGCGGACAGGTGGGGGAGACCCAGTACTTC
CDR3aa: CASGQVGETQYF

abundance: .
j_gene: TRBJ1-6
v_gene: TRBV6-5
d_gene: .
CDR3nt: TGTGCCAGCAGTTACGGGGGGGGAGGGCCAAATTCACCCCTCCACTTT
CDR3aa: CASSYGGGGPNSPLHF

abundance: .
j_gene: TRBJ2-1
v_gene: TRBV6-5
d_gene: .
CDR3nt: TGTGCCAGCAGTTACGGCGGGAAGGGTAATGAGCAGTTCTTC
CDR3aa: CASSYGGKGNEQFF